These 8 T cell receptor beta chains came from one sample sequenced in a study of blood T cell repertoires in COVID-19. Here immunoSEQ multiplex PCR was the method, and the copy in TCRdb shows in-frame clones only, minus some. The profile shows about 140,000 clones, about 72% of them singletons. The sequencing sample was made of peripheral blood. The receptors shown here come from a man in his fifties or sixties who had recovered from COVID-19.

This clone was observed a handful of times. The chain employs TRBV19 and TRBJ1-1; tentative D call: TRBD1 (6 bases). CDR3 length: 13 residues. Deletions cut 5 bases from V and 1 base from J, with 8 bases between. Germline values: CDR1 LNHDA, CDR2 SQIVND (reference sequence). The CDR3 DNA reads as TGTGCCAGTAGTGTACAGGGGAACACTGAAGCTTTCTTT. It encodes CASSVQGNTEAFF.

This chain uses TRBV5-6 with TRBJ2-3; TRBD2 agrees at 11 bases. This CDR3 comprises 16 residues. The germline V gene has CDR1 SGHDT and CDR2 YYEEEE. V dropped 3 bases and J dropped 7; count of bases not matched to a gene: 10. Here the CDR3 DNA reads TGTGCCAGCAGCTCCCTTAGCGGGGGGGCAACCCATACGCAGTATTTT. It is translated as CASSSLSGGATHTQYF.

The gene calls are TRBV18 and TRBJ1-2; weak D call: TRBD1 (5 bases). V gave up 3 bases and J gave up 0 bases, with 14 bases separating them. Germline CDR1 KGHSH, CDR2 LQKENI. CDR3 length: 16 amino acids. This chain's CDR3 is CASSPGRALSNYGYTF. In nucleotides, the CDR3 is TGTGCCAGCTCACCGGGCAGGGCCCTATCTAACTATGGCTACACCTTC.

The CDR3 nucleotides are TGCAGCCAAACTAGCCGGGGGACAGGGGATAGTGATGAGCAGTTCTTC. Residues: CSQTSRGTGDSDEQFF. V gene TRBV29-1 combines with J gene TRBJ2-1, with 10 nucleotides matching TRBD1. This CDR3 comprises 16 residues. With 8 bases clipped from V and 8 bases from J, the junction kept 18 bases outside the gene matches. From germline, CDR1 is SQVTM and CDR2 ANQGSEA.

This clone turned up a few times. The chain employs TRBV28 and TRBJ2-7; 13 bases line up with TRBD2. Germline V lookup: CDR1 MDHEN, CDR2 SYDVKM. The CDR3 is 16 amino acids. J gave up 3 bases and V 4 bases, and 6 bases lay outside the gene matches. The CDR3 reads CASSSRTSGSGYEQYF. The CDR3 DNA follows: TGTGCCAGCAGTTCCAGGACTAGCGGGAGTGGCTACGAGCAGTACTTC.

This clone was counted only a few times. The chain has TRBV6-5 and TRBJ2-5; D gene uncertain. Germline CDR1 is MNHEY and CDR2 is SVGAGI. Between the trimmed V and J ends, which lost 0 bases and 1 base, there was a span of 12 bases. The CDR3 has 16 residues. CDR3 amino acids: CASSYSPRGTQETQYF. In DNA, the CDR3 is TGTGCCAGCAGTTACTCCCCGCGAGGTACCCAAGAGACCCAGTACTTC.

The genes are TRBV7-8 and TRBJ2-3; D is possibly TRBD1 (6 bases). V dropped 3 bases and J dropped 4 bases, with 14 bases sitting between them. The CDR3 contains 15 residues. Germline V gives CDR1 SGHVS, CDR2 FQNEAQ. CDR3 in amino acids: CASSFSLQGSDTQYF. As DNA, the CDR3 is TGTGCCAGCAGCTTTTCCCTACAGGGCTCAGATACGCAGTATTTT.

The chain joins TRBV20-1 to TRBJ2-1; no clear D. There are 11 residues in the CDR3. Germline-derived CDR1 and CDR2 are DFQATT and SNEGSKA (reference sequence). Trimming stripped 3 bases from V and 8 bases from J, with 8 bases between. CDR3 residues: CSASDGYEQFF. CDR3 DNA sequence: TGCAGTGCTAGTGACGGGTATGAGCAGTTCTTC.